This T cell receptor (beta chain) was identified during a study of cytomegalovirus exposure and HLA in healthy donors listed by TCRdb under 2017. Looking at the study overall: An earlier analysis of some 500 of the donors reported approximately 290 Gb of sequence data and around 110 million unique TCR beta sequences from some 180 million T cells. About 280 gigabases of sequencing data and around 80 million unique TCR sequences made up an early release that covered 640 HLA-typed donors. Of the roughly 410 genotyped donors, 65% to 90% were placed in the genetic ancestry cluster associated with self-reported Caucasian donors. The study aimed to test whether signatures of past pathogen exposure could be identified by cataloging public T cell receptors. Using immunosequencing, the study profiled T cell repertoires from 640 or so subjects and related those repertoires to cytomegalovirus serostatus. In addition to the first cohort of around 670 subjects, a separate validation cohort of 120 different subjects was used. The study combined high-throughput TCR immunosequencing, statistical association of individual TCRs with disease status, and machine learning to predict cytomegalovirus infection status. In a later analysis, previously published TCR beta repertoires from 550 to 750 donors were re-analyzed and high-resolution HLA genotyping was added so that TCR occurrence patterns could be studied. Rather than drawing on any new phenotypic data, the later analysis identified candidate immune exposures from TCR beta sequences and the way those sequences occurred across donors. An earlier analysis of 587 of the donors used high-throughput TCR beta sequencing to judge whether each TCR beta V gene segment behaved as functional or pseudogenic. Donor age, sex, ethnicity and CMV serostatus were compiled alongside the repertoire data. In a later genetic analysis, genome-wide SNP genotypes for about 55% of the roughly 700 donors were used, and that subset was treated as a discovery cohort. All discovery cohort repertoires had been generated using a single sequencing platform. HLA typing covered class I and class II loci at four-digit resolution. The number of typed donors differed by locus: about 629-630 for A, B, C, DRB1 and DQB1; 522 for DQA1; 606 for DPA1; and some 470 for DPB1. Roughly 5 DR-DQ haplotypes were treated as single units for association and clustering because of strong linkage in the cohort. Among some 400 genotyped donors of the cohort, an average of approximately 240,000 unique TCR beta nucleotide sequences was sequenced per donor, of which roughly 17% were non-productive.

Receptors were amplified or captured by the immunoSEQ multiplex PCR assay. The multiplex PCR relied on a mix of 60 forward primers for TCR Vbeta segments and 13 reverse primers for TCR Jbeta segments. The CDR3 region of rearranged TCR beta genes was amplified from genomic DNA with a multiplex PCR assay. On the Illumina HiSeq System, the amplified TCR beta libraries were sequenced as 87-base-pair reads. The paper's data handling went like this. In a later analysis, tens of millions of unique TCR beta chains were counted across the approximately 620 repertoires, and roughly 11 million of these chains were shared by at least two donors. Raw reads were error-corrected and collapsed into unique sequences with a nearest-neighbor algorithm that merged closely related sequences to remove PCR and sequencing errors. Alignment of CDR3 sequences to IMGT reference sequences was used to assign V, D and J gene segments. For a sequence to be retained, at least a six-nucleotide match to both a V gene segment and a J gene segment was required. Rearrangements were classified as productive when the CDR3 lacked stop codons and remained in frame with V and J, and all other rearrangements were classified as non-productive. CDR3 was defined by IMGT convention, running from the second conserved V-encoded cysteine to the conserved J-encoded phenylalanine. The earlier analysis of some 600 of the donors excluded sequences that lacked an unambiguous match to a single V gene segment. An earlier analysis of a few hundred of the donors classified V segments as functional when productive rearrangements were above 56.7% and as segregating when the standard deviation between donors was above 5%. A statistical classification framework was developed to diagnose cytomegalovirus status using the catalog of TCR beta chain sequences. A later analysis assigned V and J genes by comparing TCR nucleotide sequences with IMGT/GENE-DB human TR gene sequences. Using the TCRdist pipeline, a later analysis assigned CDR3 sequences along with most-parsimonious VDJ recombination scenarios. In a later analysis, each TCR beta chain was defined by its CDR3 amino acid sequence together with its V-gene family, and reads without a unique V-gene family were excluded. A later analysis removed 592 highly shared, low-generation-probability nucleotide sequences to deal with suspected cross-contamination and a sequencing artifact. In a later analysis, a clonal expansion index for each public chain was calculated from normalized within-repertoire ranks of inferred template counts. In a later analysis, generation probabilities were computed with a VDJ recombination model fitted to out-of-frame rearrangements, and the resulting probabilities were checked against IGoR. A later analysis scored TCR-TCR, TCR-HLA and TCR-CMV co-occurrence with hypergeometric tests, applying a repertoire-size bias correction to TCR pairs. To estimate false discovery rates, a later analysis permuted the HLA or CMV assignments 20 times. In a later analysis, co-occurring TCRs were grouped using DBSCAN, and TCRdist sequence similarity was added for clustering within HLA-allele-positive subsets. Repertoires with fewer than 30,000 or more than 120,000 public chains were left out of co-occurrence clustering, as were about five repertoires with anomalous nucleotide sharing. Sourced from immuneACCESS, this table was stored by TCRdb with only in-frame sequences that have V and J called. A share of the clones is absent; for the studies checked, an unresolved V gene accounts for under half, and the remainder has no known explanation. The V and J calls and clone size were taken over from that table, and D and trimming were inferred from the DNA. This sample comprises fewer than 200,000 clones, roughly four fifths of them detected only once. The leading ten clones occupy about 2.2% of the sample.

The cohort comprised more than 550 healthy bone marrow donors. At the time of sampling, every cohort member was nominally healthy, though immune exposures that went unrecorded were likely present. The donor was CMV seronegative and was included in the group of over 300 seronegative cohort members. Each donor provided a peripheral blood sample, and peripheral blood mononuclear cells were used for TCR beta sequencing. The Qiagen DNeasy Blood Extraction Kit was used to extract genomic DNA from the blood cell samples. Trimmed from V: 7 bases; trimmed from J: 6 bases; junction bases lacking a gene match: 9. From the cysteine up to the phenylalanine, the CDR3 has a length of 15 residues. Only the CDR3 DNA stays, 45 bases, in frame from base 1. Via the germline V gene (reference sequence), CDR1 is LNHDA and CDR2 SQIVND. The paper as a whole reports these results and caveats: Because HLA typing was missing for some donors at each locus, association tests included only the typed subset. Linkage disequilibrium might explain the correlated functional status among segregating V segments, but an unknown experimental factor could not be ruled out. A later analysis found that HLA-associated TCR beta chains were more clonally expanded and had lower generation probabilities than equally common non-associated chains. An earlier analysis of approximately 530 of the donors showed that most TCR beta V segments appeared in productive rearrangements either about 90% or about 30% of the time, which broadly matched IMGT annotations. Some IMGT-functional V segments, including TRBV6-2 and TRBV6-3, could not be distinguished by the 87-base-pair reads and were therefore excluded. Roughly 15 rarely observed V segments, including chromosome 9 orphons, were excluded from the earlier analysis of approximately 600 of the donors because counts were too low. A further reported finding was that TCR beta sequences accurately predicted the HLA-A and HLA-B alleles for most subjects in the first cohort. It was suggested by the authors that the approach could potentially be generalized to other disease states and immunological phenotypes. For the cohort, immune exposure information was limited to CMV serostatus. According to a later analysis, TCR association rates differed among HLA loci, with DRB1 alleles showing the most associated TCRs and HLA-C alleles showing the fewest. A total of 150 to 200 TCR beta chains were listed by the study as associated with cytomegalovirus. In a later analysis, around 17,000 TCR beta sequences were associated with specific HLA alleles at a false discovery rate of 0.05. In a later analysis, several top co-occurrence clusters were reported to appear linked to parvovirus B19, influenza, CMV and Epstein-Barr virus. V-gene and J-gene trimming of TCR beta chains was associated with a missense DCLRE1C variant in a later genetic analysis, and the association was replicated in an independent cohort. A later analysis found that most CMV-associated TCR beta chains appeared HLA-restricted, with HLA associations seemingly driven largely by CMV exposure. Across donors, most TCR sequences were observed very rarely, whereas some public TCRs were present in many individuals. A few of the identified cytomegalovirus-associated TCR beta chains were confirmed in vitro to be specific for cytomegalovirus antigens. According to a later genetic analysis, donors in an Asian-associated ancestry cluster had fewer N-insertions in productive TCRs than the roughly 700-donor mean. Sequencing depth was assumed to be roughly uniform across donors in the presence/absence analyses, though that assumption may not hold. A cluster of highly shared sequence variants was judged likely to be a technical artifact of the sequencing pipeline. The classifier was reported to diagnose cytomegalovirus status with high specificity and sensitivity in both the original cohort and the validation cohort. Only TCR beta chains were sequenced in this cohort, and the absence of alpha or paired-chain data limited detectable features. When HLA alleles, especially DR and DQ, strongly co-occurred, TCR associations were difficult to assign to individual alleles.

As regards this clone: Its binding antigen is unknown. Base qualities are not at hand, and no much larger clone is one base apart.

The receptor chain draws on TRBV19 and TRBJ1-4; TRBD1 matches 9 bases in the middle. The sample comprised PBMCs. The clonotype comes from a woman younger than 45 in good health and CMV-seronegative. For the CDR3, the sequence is CASIGTGPIDEKLFF. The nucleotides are TGTGCCAGTATTGGGACAGGGCCAATAGATGAAAAACTGTTTTTT. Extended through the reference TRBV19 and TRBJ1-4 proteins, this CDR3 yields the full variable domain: DGGITQSPKYLFRKEGQNVTLSCEQNLNHDAMYWYRQDPGQGLRLIYYSQIVNDFQKGDIAEGYSVSREKKESFPLTVTSAQKNPTAFYLCASIGTGPIDEKLFFGSGTQLSVL.